This record covers a single T cell receptor (beta chain). The record originates from a study of identical twins. Trimming cost V 8 bases and J 9 bases; bases outside gene matches: 6. Germline V CDR1 and CDR2: MDHEN, SYDVKM. The CDR3 is made up of 12 amino acids. A single record per CDR3 protein comes from TCRdb applying MiXCR to the 5' RACE reads. The sample lists 500,000 to 700,000 distinct CDR3 sequences, around 7.5% occurring once. The sample was also linked to a second study, of yellow fever vaccine responses in identical twins.

The sequence came from a woman aged 18-29 years in good health. The sample was PBMCs. The chain is built from TRBV28 and TRBJ2-1; 8 bases are a match to TRBD2. Here the CDR3 DNA reads TGTGCCAGCGAGGAGCGGGAGACTGAGCAGTTCTTC. This sequence encodes CASEERETEQFF.